The 11 T cell receptor beta chains below come from one sample, sequenced in a study of blood T cell repertoires in COVID-19. The table came from immunoSEQ multiplex PCR; TCRdb's copy has only in-frame clones and leaves some out. Counted here are approximately 200,000 clones, roughly 90% occurring once; the ten biggest clones make up around 4%. The sample comprised PBMCs or T cells enriched from blood (not recorded which). All receptors derive from a woman aged 25 to 39 who had been exposed to COVID-19.

This clone was found a few times. The chain links TRBV5-4 to TRBJ2-2, with D perhaps matching TRBD2 (5 bases). Germline assignment: CDR1 SGHNT and CDR2 YYREEE (reference sequence). This CDR3 contains 13 residues. Trimming cost V 4 bases and J 6 bases, with 10 bases left between them. The CDR3 DNA is TGTGCCAGCAGCCTTCGGGGATCCGGGGAGCTGTTTTTT. It codes for CASSLRGSGELFF.

The J gene is TRBJ2-2, the V gene TRBV5-1; 11 nucleotides line up with TRBD2. Germline V gene data show CDR1 as SGHRS and CDR2 as YFSETQ. J lost 1 base, V lost 4 bases, and 0 bases had no gene match. The CDR3 has 15 residues. DNA for the CDR3: TGCGCCAGCAGCGGGACTAGCGGGAACACCGGGGAGCTGTTTTTT. This translates into CASSGTSGNTGELFF. The whole variable domain, remainder taken from reference TRBV5-1 and TRBJ2-2, is KAGVTQTPRYLIKTRGQQVTLSCSPISGHRSVSWYQQTPGQGLQFLFEYFSETQRNKGNFPGRFSGRQFSNSRSEMNVSTLELGDSALYLCASSGTSGNTGELFFGEGSRLTVL.

This chain connects TRBV6-5 to TRBJ1-4; D is ambiguous. The length of the CDR3 is 15 residues. Germline CDR1 and CDR2: MNHEY and SVGAGI. V was clipped by 6 bases and J by 0 bases, with 11 bases between them. The CDR3 spells CASSTDYTTNEKLFF. The CDR3 region has the DNA TGTGCCAGCAGCACAGATTACACAACTAATGAAAAACTGTTTTTT.

This chain connects TRBV11-3 to TRBJ2-3; 9 nucleotides align to TRBD1. V dropped 5 bases and J dropped 6; count of bases not matched to a gene: 9. The CDR3 is 15 amino acids. Germline-derived CDR1 and CDR2 are SGHNT and YENEEA. The CDR3 region has the DNA TGTGCCAGCAGCCAAGGGACAGGGTATTCCGATACGCAGTATTTT. This translates into CASSQGTGYSDTQYF. Drawing the rest from reference TRBV11-3 and TRBJ2-3, the complete variable domain is EAGVVQSPRYKIIEKKQPVAFWCNPISGHNTLYWYLQNLGQGPELLIRYENEEAVDDSQLPKDRFSAERLKGVDSTLKIQPAELGDSAVYLCASSQGTGYSDTQYFGPGTRLTVL.

The V and J genes are TRBV27 and TRBJ1-1, with 9 bases aligning to TRBD1. This CDR3 comprises 17 residues. CDR1 and CDR2 (germline): MNHEY, SMNVEV (reference sequence). Trimming at V came to 6 bases and at J to 3 bases, leaving 14 bases not matched to a gene. CDR3 amino acids: CASRGIGQGFSDTEAFF. CDR3 bases: TGTGCCAGCAGGGGGATAGGACAGGGGTTTTCTGACACTGAAGCTTTCTTT.

The rearrangement joins TRBV12-3 or TRBV12-4 to TRBJ1-2, with D possibly being TRBD1 (5 bases). The CDR3 covers 13 residues. Trimming left V 7 bases short and J 2 bases short, with 11 bases between. Here the CDR3 DNA reads TGTGCCAGCACCGTGGACAAAAACTATGGCTACACCTTC. It translates to CASTVDKNYGYTF.

The gene calls are TRBV11-1 and TRBJ2-3, with 10 bases aligning to TRBD2. The CDR3 length is 12 residues. CDR1 SGHAT and CDR2 FQDESV come from the germline V gene (reference sequence). V gave up 4 bases and J gave up 10 bases; unmatched junction bases: 2. DNA for the CDR3: TGTGCCAGCAGCTCCGGACTAGCGGCGCAGTATTTT. Translating gives CASSSGLAAQYF.

The chain is built from TRBV4-2 and TRBJ2-1; D is perhaps TRBD1 (6 bases). The CDR3 is 15 residues long. Germline V lookup: CDR1 LGHNA, CDR2 YNFKEQ. The ends were cut back, 1 base at V and 4 bases at J, with 11 bases in the middle. Here the CDR3 reads CASSQGGLIYNEQFF. The CDR3 DNA follows: TGTGCCAGCAGCCAAGGGGGGCTGATTTACAATGAGCAGTTCTTC.

By proportion, this clone is medium-sized. The V and J genes are TRBV3-1 (or the pseudogene TRBV3-2) and TRBJ2-7; 7 bases agree with TRBD1. This CDR3 is 14 amino acids long. The germline gives CDR1 LGHDT, CDR2 YNNKEL (reference sequence). Losses at the gene ends were 1 base for V and 7 bases for J; bases not matched to a gene: 7. The CDR3 coding sequence is TGTGCCAGCAGCCAAGTAAGGGGGCGAGGGGAGCAGTACTTC. Protein sequence: CASSQVRGRGEQYF.

This sequence joins TRBV14 and TRBJ1-1; no firm D call. This CDR3 region has 13 residues. The V gene's germline CDR1 is SGHDN and CDR2 FVKESK. V dropped 4 bases and J dropped 3 bases, with 9 bases sitting between them. CDR3 residues: CASSLLMDTEAFF. The DNA of the CDR3 is TGTGCCAGCAGCCTCCTAATGGACACTGAAGCTTTCTTT.

This clone has just a few counts. Within the sample, other DNA sequences also encode this same CDR3. The gene calls are TRBV10-1 and TRBJ1-6, with D possibly TRBD1 on 6 matching bases. This CDR3 is built from 13 residues. Germline-derived CDR1 and CDR2 are WNHNN and SYGVQD (reference sequence). The V end lost 4 bases, the J end lost 7 bases, and 8 bases lay between the germline ends. CDR3 in DNA: TGCGCCAGCAGTGCGGACAGAAATTCACCCCTCCACTTT. Its translation is CASSADRNSPLHF.